This is a list of T cell receptor beta chains from one sample in a study of blood T cell repertoires in COVID-19. Sequenced by immunoSEQ multiplex PCR; TCRdb stores in-frame clones only, minus some. The data show around 160,000 clones, 70% to 90% seen once. Material: PBMCs or T cells enriched from blood (not recorded which). These receptors all come from a man between 35 and 55 years old who had recovered from COVID-19. CDR3s include the opening cysteine and the closing phenylalanine or tryptophan. A D gene is named only where the DNA matches it firmly. The size field is filled for only some rows; it gives once, few, many or a size class.

d_gene | j_gene | v_gene | abundance | CDR3aa | CDR3nt
- | TRBJ1-1 | TRBV5-1 | - | CASSRSTGRVEAFF | TGCGCCAGCAGCAGGTCCACAGGAAGGGTTGAAGCTTTCTTT
- | TRBJ2-7 | TRBV5-6 | - | CASSRRSQVSYEQYF | TGTGCCAGCAGCCGACGTTCACAGGTGTCCTACGAGCAGTACTTC
TRBD2 | TRBJ2-2 | TRBV5-1 | - | CASSLAAGGPGELFF | TGCGCCAGCAGCTTGGCAGCGGGGGGGCCCGGGGAGCTGTTTTTT
- | TRBJ1-3 | TRBV5-1 | - | CASSLGRASGNTIYF | TGCGCCAGCAGCTTGGGGAGAGCATCTGGAAACACCATATATTTT
TRBD1 | TRBJ1-2 | TRBV6-5 | - | CASRTGQIYGYTF | TGTGCCAGTCGAACGGGACAGATCTATGGCTACACCTTC
- | TRBJ1-1 | TRBV21-1 | - | CASSKGGPLLNTEAFF | TGTGCCAGCAGCAAAGGGGGCCCCCTGTTGAACACTGAAGCTTTCTTT
TRBD1 | TRBJ1-3 | TRBV14 | - | CASSKTGAGNTIYF | TGTGCCAGCAGCAAGACAGGGGCTGGAAACACCATATATTTT
TRBD1 | TRBJ1-5 | TRBV19 | - | CASSPQIRGDNQPQHF | TGTGCCAGTAGTCCCCAAATCAGGGGGGACAATCAGCCCCAGCATTTT
- | TRBJ1-2 | TRBV15 | - | CATSRGEGRPQGYTF | TGTGCCACCAGCAGAGGGGAGGGACGGCCTCAAGGCTACACCTTC
TRBD1 | TRBJ1-2 | TRBV9 | once | CASSVVGQGGGYTF | TGTGCCAGCAGCGTAGTTGGACAGGGAGGCGGCTACACCTTC
- | TRBJ2-6 | TRBV2 | - | CASSRGTTGANVLTF | TGTGCCAGTAGTCGGGGGACCACTGGGGCCAACGTCCTGACTTTC
- | TRBJ2-3 | TRBV19 | once | CASSRGGGASTDTQYF | TGTGCCAGTAGTAGGGGAGGGGGGGCAAGCACAGATACGCAGTATTTT
- | TRBJ1-1 | TRBV4-2 | - | CASSPRGGTEAFF | TGTGCCAGCAGCCCTAGGGGGGGGACTGAAGCTTTCTTT
TRBD1 | TRBJ1-2 | TRBV9 | - | CASSVVTGGSYTF | TGTGCCAGCAGCGTAGTGACAGGGGGTAGCTACACCTTC
- | TRBJ1-6 | TRBV27 | - | CASGTPGITNSPLHF | TGTGCCAGCGGCACCCCCGGGATAACAAATTCACCCCTCCACTTT
TRBD1 | TRBJ1-1 | TRBV24-1 | - | CATSDVGQGAFF | TGTGCCACCAGTGATGTGGGACAGGGGGCTTTCTTT
- | TRBJ1-5 | TRBV19 | - | CASSRSQGYQPQHF | TGTGCCAGTAGCCGATCCCAGGGTTACCAGCCCCAGCATTTT
- | TRBJ1-3 | TRBV5-1 | many | CASSFDGGTGNTIYF | TGCGCCAGCAGCTTCGACGGGGGTACCGGAAACACCATATATTTT
TRBD1 | TRBJ2-2 | TRBV7-6 | - | CASSFDRGTNTGELFF | TGTGCCAGCAGCTTCGACAGGGGGACGAACACCGGGGAGCTGTTTTTT
- | TRBJ1-4 | TRBV30 | - | CAWSHGGTHEKLFF | TGTGCCTGGAGTCATGGAGGGACCCATGAAAAACTGTTTTTT
TRBD1 | TRBJ1-1 | TRBV2 | - | CASREIWGQGNTEAFF | TGTGCCAGCAGGGAGATTTGGGGACAGGGGAACACTGAAGCTTTCTTT
- | TRBJ1-1 | TRBV5-4 | - | CASSLWRGTEAFF | TGTGCCAGCAGCTTGTGGCGGGGTACTGAAGCTTTCTTT
- | TRBJ1-5 | TRBV6-5 | - | CASSYGPGINQPQHF | TGTGCCAGCAGTTACGGTCCAGGAATCAATCAGCCCCAGCATTTT
TRBD1 | TRBJ1-6 | TRBV9 | - | CASSVLGTGNSPLHF | TGTGCCAGCAGCGTCCTGGGGACAGGGAATTCACCCCTCCACTTT
- | TRBJ1-2 | TRBV5-1 | - | CASRVDERLNYGYTF | TGCGCCAGCAGGGTAGACGAGAGACTTAACTATGGCTACACCTTC
- | TRBJ1-1 | TRBV19 | - | CASSSRSTEAFF | TGTGCCAGTAGTTCCCGGTCGACTGAAGCTTTCTTT
- | TRBJ1-4 | TRBV5-1 | - | CASSLGREAATNEKLFF | TGCGCCAGCAGCCTGGGGCGTGAAGCGGCTACTAATGAAAAACTGTTTTTT
- | TRBJ1-2 | TRBV12-3/TRBV12-4 | - | CASRAEDYGYTF | TGTGCCAGCCGGGCGGAGGACTATGGCTACACCTTC
- | TRBJ1-5 | TRBV21-1 | - | CASSRGRQGSQPQHF | TGTGCCAGCAGCAGAGGGCGACAGGGAAGTCAGCCCCAGCATTTT
TRBD1 | TRBJ2-1 | TRBV9 | - | CASSEGQGGQFF | TGTGCCAGCAGCGAAGGACAGGGAGGACAGTTCTTC
- | TRBJ1-1 | TRBV30 | - | CAWGGLGTEAFF | TGTGCCTGGGGCGGGTTGGGCACTGAAGCTTTCTTT
- | TRBJ2-5 | TRBV7-6 | - | CASSFFQETQYF | TGTGCCAGCAGCTTCTTCCAAGAGACCCAGTACTTC
- | TRBJ1-1 | TRBV25-1 | - | CASSEPGSASEAFF | TGTGCCAGCAGTGAACCGGGGTCAGCAAGTGAAGCTTTCTTT
- | TRBJ1-1 | TRBV6-1 | - | CASSEEQTAYTEAFF | TGTGCCAGCAGTGAAGAACAGACAGCCTACACTGAAGCTTTCTTT
- | TRBJ1-2 | TRBV21-1 | - | CASSKARDTANYGYTF | TGTGCCAGCAGCAAAGCTAGGGACACTGCTAACTATGGCTACACCTTC
TRBD1 | TRBJ2-7 | TRBV6-5 | - | CASDPGQNSYEQYF | TGTGCCAGCGATCCGGGACAGAACTCCTACGAGCAGTACTTC
- | TRBJ1-2 | TRBV29-1 | - | CSVDPQGQDGYTF | TGCAGCGTTGATCCCCAGGGCCAGGATGGCTACACCTTC
- | TRBJ2-7 | TRBV6-5 | - | CASSLTGKSEQYF | TGTGCCAGCAGCCTAACGGGGAAGTCCGAGCAGTACTTC
- | TRBJ1-5 | TRBV6-1 | - | CASSEGQIPNQPQHF | TGTGCCAGCAGTGAAGGGCAGATACCGAATCAGCCCCAGCATTTT
- | TRBJ2-2 | TRBV12-3/TRBV12-4 | - | CASSLDGGELFF | TGTGCCAGCAGTTTAGACGGCGGGGAGCTGTTTTTT
- | TRBJ2-1 | TRBV2 | - | CASREGLSSYNEQFF | TGTGCCAGCAGAGAGGGCCTGAGCTCCTACAATGAGCAGTTCTTC
TRBD2 | TRBJ2-1 | TRBV7-8 | - | CASSLETSGPNEQFF | TGTGCCAGCAGCTTAGAGACTAGCGGTCCCAATGAGCAGTTCTTC
- | TRBJ2-6 | TRBV27 | once | CASSLYRGGANVLTF | TGTGCCAGCAGCCTGTACCGGGGGGGGGCCAACGTCCTGACTTTC
- | TRBJ2-5 | TRBV4-1 | few | CASSQTRGETQYF | TGCGCCAGCAGCCAAACCCGAGGGGAGACCCAGTACTTC
- | TRBJ1-2 | TRBV27 | - | CASSSPMAGYTF | TGTGCCAGCAGTTCCCCCATGGCTGGCTACACCTTC
TRBD2 | TRBJ2-1 | TRBV7-3 | - | CASSSGTSGHNEQFF | TGTGCCAGCAGCAGTGGGACTAGCGGACACAATGAGCAGTTCTTC
- | TRBJ2-7 | TRBV25-1 | - | CATSWGVAYEQYF | TGTGCCACCTCATGGGGAGTTGCCTACGAGCAGTACTTC
TRBD1 | TRBJ1-2 | TRBV14 | - | CASSQVQGFGYTF | TGTGCCAGCAGCCAAGTACAGGGGTTTGGCTACACCTTC
TRBD1 | TRBJ1-1 | TRBV7-9 | - | CASRGQGNTEAFF | TGTGCCAGCAGGGGACAGGGGAACACTGAAGCTTTCTTT
TRBD1 | TRBJ1-3 | TRBV2 | few | CATRSRQGRDTIYF | TGTGCCACCCGATCCCGACAGGGCAGGGACACCATATATTTT